Following are 16 T cell receptor beta chains from one sample sequenced in a study of T cells after yellow fever vaccination. Using its own MiXCR run on the 5' RACE reads, TCRdb lists one record per CDR3 protein. The sample lists about 230,000 distinct CDR3 sequences; roughly 6.2% were seen once. The sample here was CD4+ T cells sorted from PBMCs, taken on the day of the yellow fever booster vaccination. The receptors were gathered from a man aged 25 to 40 who received the YFV17D yellow fever vaccine.

This clonotype appeared many times. The chain uses TRBV18 and TRBJ1-1; no definite D call. This CDR3 is built from 13 residues. In germline, CDR1 is KGHSH, CDR2 LQKENI. V gave up 2 bases and J gave up 1 base, with 5 bases separating them. CDR3: CASSPSGNTEAFF. CDR3 DNA: TGTGCCAGCTCACCATCAGGGAACACTGAAGCTTTCTTT.

Only a few counts were recorded for this clonotype. V is TRBV5-1 and J is TRBJ2-1; 13 positions match TRBD2. The ends lost 4 bases at V and 9 bases at J; junction bases unmatched: 10. Per germline, CDR1 SGHRS and CDR2 YFSETQ. This CDR3 has 16 residues. CDR3 sequence (DNA): TGCGCCAGCAGCCAAGGACTAGCGGGAGATGTAGGTGAGCAGTTCTTC. Amino acids: CASSQGLAGDVGEQFF.

This clonotype was seen only a few times. As DNA, the CDR3 is TGTGCCAGCAGTGAAGCAGGGGGGGCCTGGACTGAAGCTTTCTTT. It is translated as CASSEAGGAWTEAFF. This chain uses TRBV6-1 with TRBJ1-1; possibly TRBD1 for D (6 bases). The CDR3 is 15 amino acids. Germline CDR1 is MNHNS and CDR2 is SASEGT. V lost 0 bases and J lost 5, with 13 bases in between.

This chain uses TRBV5-1 with TRBJ2-2, with 7 bases fitting TRBD2. This CDR3 is 16 amino acids long. J was trimmed by 2 bases and V by 0 bases; bases with no gene match: 4. The V gene's germline CDR1 is SGHRS and CDR2 YFSETQ. This CDR3 reads CASSLASGKNTGELFF. The CDR3 DNA reads as TGCGCCAGCAGCTTGGCTAGCGGAAAAAACACCGGGGAGCTGTTTTTT.

This clonotype was picked up many times. The chain joins TRBV4-3 to TRBJ2-1, with 8 bases identical to TRBD2. V lost 0 bases to trimming and J lost 4 bases; unmatched junction nucleotides: 8. Germline V gives CDR1 LGHNA, CDR2 YSLEER. CDR3 size: 17 residues. The CDR3 nucleotides are TGCGCCAGCAGCCAAGATATCTTGGCGGGAGGTTACAATGAGCAGTTCTTC. Translation: CASSQDILAGGYNEQFF.

This clonotype was counted a few times. The rearrangement links TRBV7-2 to TRBJ2-1; perhaps TRBD1 as D (5 bases). Trimming cost V 5 bases and J 0 bases, with 14 bases left between them. This CDR3 comprises 16 residues. Germline loops: CDR1 SGHTA, CDR2 FQGNSA. CDR3 in DNA: TGTGCCAGCAGCCCCTGGGGCGGAGACTCCTACAATGAGCAGTTCTTC. Its protein is CASSPWGGDSYNEQFF.

This clonotype occurred a few times. The chain is built from TRBV4-3 and TRBJ2-7; D may be TRBD2 (5 bases). With 1 base removed from V and 2 bases from J, the gap between germline ends came to 9 bases. CDR1 LGHNA and CDR2 YSLEER come from the germline V gene. The CDR3 extends over 14 amino acids. The DNA for the CDR3 is TGCGCCAGCAGCCAAGGGAACGGGGCCTACGAGCAGTACTTC. Protein product: CASSQGNGAYEQYF.

This clonotype has ten or more counts. V usage is TRBV20-1 and J usage is TRBJ2-7, with TRBD2 matching 12 bases. The V segment lost 6 bases and the J segment 2 bases; nucleotides outside the gene matches: 8. The CDR3 consists of 15 residues. CDR1 is DFQATT and CDR2 is SNEGSKA in the germline V gene (reference sequence). Here the CDR3 reads CSAQRGLAGTYEQYF. DNA of the CDR3: TGCAGTGCACAAAGGGGACTAGCGGGTACCTACGAGCAGTACTTC.

This clonotype was seen more than once but under ten times. The CDR3 sequence is CASSLNGQVTVQAFF. The CDR3 DNA reads as TGTGCCAGCAGCTTGAACGGACAGGTTACCGTTCAAGCTTTCTTT. The chain links TRBV7-2 to TRBJ1-1; 7 bases line up with TRBD1. Germline V lookup: CDR1 SGHTA, CDR2 FQGNSA. The length of the CDR3 is 15 residues. The J segment lost 9 bases and the V segment lost 3 bases, leaving 13 bases of the junction unmatched.

This clonotype was detected ten times or more. The V and J genes are TRBV27 and TRBJ2-5; 7 nucleotides match TRBD2. The J segment lost 1 base and the V segment lost 3 bases, leaving 5 bases of the junction unmatched. Per the germline V gene, CDR1 is MNHEY and CDR2 is SMNVEV (reference sequence). CDR3 length equals 15 residues. DNA for the CDR3: TGTGCCAGCAGTTTCGCGGGAGCGGTCCAAGAGACCCAGTACTTC. Protein: CASSFAGAVQETQYF.

The V and J genes are TRBV5-1 and TRBJ2-7; TRBD1 agrees at 8 bases. Germline loops: CDR1 SGHRS, CDR2 YFSETQ. This CDR3 region has 14 residues. V was clipped by 4 bases and J by 5 bases; unmatched bases: 8. The CDR3 DNA is TGCGCCAGCAGCAACTTTGGACAGGGAAACGAGCAGTACTTC. Encoded protein: CASSNFGQGNEQYF.

This clonotype showed up just a few times. The rearrangement joins TRBV19 to TRBJ2-5; D perhaps matches TRBD2 (6 bases). The length of the CDR3 is 15 residues. V was clipped by 5 bases and J by 13 bases, with 26 bases between them. Germline V CDR1 and CDR2: LNHDA, SQIVND (reference sequence). CDR3 loop: CASSSNGFRGEAAYF. The CDR3 DNA sequence: TGTGCCAGTAGTTCGAACGGGTTCCGAGGGGAGGCGGCGTACTTC. The complete variable domain, with remaining parts taken from reference TRBV19 and TRBJ2-5, reads DGGITQSPKYLFRKEGQNVTLSCEQNLNHDAMYWYRQDPGQGLRLIYYSQIVNDFQKGDIAEGYSVSREKKESFPLTVTSAQKNPTAFYLCASSSNGFRGEAAYFGPGTRLLVL.

The V and J genes are TRBV5-6 and TRBJ2-3, with 11 bases fitting TRBD2. The CDR3 sequence is 15 residues long. In germline, CDR1 is SGHDT, CDR2 YYEEEE. Trimming took 4 bases from V and 7 from J; bases not matched to a gene: 8. This chain's CDR3 is CASSPGLAASNTQYF. The CDR3 coding sequence is TGTGCCAGCAGCCCGGGACTAGCGGCGTCGAATACGCAGTATTTT.

The genes are TRBV5-1 and TRBJ1-3; D is undetermined. This CDR3 has 16 amino acids. The germline V gene has CDR1 SGHRS and CDR2 YFSETQ. V dropped 1 base and J dropped 1 base, with 12 bases sitting between them. The CDR3 is CASSLNAFSSGNTIYF. CDR3 coding DNA: TGCGCCAGCAGCTTGAACGCCTTCTCTTCTGGAAACACCATATATTTT.

This clonotype was detected many times. This chain joins TRBV18 and TRBJ2-1; D is perhaps TRBD1 (5 bases). The germline V and J ends were trimmed by 4 bases and 3 bases, with 13 bases remaining between them. This CDR3 comprises 15 residues. Germline CDR1 and CDR2: KGHSH and LQKENI. The CDR3 region is CASSLKTVNYNEQFF. CDR3 DNA: TGTGCCAGCTCACTTAAGACAGTTAACTACAATGAGCAGTTCTTC.

This clonotype was seen a few times. This chain joins TRBV7-2 and TRBJ2-5, with TRBD1 matching 9 bases. The CDR3 covers 15 residues. J gave up 5 bases and V 5 bases, and 9 bases lay outside the gene matches. The V gene's germline CDR1 is SGHTA and CDR2 FQGNSA. The CDR3 nucleotides read TGTGCCAGCAGCCCTGCCGGGACAGGGAGGGAGACCCAGTACTTC. It encodes CASSPAGTGRETQYF. Drawing the rest from reference TRBV7-2 and TRBJ2-5, the complete variable domain is GAGVSQSPSNKVTEKGKDVELRCDPISGHTALYWYRQSLGQGLEFLIYFQGNSAPDKSGLPSDRFSAERTGGSVSTLTIQRTQQEDSAVYLCASSPAGTGRETQYFGPGTRLLVL.